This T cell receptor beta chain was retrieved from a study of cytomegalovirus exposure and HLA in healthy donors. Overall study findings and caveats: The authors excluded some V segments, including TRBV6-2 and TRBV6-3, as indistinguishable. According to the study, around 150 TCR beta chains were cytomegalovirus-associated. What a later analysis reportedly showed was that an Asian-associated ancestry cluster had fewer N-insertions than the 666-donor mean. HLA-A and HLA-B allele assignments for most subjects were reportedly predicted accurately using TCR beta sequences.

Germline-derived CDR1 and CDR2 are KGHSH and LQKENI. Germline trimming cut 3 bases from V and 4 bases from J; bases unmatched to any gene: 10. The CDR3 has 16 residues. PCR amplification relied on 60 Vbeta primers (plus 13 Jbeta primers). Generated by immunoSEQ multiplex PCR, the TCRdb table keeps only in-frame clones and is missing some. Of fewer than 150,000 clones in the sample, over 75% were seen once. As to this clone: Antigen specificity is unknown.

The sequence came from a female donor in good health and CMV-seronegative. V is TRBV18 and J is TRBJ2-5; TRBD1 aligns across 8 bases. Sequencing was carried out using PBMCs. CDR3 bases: TGTGCCAGCTCACCCGCCGGGACAGGATTAGGAGAGACCCAGTACTTC. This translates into CASSPAGTGLGETQYF.